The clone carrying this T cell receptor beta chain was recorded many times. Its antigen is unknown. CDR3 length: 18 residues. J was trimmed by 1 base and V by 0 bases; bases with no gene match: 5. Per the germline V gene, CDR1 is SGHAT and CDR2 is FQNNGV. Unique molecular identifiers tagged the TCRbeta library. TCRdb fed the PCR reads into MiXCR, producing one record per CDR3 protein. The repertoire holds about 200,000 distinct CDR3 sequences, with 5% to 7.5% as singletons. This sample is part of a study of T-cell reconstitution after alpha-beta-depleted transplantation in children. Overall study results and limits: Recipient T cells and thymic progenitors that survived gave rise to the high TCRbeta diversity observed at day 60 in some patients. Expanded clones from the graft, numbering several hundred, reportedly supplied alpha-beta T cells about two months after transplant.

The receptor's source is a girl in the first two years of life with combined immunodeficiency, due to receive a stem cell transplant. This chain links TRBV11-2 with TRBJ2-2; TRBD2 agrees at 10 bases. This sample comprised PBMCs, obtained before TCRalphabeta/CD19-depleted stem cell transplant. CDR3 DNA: TGTGCCAGCAGCTTAGAGTTACTAGCGGGACGGAACACCGGGGAGCTGTTTTTT. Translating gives CASSLELLAGRNTGELFF.